This TCR beta chain was sequenced in a study of cytomegalovirus exposure and HLA in healthy donors. Whole-study findings and limits: The study labeled approximately 150 TCR beta chains cytomegalovirus-associated. Reports credit the classifier with highly specific, highly sensitive diagnosis of cytomegalovirus status.

For this clone: Its specificity is not known.

Clones were sequenced by immunoSEQ multiplex PCR, and TCRdb holds only the in-frame ones, with some missing. This sample has approximately 210,000 clones, with roughly 88% found just once. Germline V CDR1 and CDR2: MGHRA, YSYEKL. With 3 bases clipped from V and 0 bases from J, the junction kept 5 bases outside the gene matches. The CDR3 spans 16 residues. The receptor's source is a woman between 18 and 29 years old in good health and CMV-seronegative. The sample was PBMCs. This sequence joins TRBV4-1 and TRBJ2-3; 8 bases are a match to TRBD2. The CDR3 coding sequence is TGCGCCAGCAGCCATCGACTAGCGACTAGCACAGATACGCAGTATTTT. Its protein product is CASSHRLATSTDTQYF.